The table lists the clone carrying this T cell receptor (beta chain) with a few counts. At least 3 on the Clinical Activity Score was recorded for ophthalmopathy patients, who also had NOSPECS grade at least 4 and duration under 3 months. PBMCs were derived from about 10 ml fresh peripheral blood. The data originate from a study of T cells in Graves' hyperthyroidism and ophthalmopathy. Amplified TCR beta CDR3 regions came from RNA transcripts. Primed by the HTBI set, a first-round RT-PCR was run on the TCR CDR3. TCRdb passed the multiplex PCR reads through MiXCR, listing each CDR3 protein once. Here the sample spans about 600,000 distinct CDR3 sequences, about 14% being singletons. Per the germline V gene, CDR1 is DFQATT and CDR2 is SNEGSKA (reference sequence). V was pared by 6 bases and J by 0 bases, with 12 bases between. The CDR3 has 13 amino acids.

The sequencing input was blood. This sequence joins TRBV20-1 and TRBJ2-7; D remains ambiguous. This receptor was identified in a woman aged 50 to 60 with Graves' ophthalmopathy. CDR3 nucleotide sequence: TGCAGTGCCCCCCTCGGAGTCTCCTACGAGCAGTACTTC. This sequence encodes CSAPLGVSYEQYF.